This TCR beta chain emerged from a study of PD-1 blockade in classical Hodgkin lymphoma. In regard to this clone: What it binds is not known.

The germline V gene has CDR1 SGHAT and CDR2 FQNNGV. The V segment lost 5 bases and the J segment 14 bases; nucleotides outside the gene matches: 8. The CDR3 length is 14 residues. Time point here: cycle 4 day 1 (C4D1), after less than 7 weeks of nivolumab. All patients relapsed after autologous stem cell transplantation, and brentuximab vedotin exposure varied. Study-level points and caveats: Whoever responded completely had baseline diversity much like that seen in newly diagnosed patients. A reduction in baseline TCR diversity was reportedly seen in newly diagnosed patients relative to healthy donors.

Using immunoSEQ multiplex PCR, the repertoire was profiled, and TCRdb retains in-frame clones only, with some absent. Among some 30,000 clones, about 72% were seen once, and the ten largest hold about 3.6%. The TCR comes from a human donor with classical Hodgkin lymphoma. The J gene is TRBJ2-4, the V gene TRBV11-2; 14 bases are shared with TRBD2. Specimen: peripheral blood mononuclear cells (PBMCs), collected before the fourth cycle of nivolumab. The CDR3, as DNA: TGTGCCAGCAGCCGAGGACTAGCGGGGGGCCAGGAGTACTTC. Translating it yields CASSRGLAGGQEYF.